There are many counts of the clone carrying this T cell receptor (beta chain). The germline V gene has CDR1 LNHNV and CDR2 YYDKDF (reference sequence). Trimming removed 3 bases from V and 9 bases from J, with 15 bases in between. This CDR3 has 14 amino acids. This sample was included in a study of beta chain features in type 1 diabetes. Investigators reverse transcribed all isolated RNA, so they sequenced expressed TCRB transcripts. Sequenced by immunoSEQ multiplex PCR; TCRdb stores in-frame clones only, minus some. The profile shows about 140,000 clones, 9% to 10% of them singletons. The source is a middle-aged woman in good health. Sequencing was carried out using central memory CD4+ T cells from blood. The gene calls are TRBV15 and TRBJ2-1, with D tentatively TRBD1 (5 bases). The CDR3: CATSSVGVQVEQFF. The CDR3 coding sequence is TGTGCCACCAGCAGCGTAGGAGTACAGGTTGAGCAGTTCTTC.